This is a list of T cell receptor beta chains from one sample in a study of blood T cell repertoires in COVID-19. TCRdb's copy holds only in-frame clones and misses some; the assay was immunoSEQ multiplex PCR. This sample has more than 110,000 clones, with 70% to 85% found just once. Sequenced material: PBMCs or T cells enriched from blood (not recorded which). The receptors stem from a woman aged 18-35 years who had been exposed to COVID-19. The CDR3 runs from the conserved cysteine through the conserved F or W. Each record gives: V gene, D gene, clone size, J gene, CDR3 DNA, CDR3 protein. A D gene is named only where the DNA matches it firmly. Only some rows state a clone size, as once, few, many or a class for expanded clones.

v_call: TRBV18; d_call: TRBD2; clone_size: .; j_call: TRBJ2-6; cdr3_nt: TGTGCCAGCTCACTCGTAGCGGGAGCTATCTCTGGGGCCAACGTCCTGACTTTC; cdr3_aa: CASSLVAGAISGANVLTF
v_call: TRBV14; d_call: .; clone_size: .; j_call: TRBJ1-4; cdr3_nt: TGTGCCAGCAGCCAAGTGCAGGGGGAAAAACTGTTTTTT; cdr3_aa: CASSQVQGEKLFF
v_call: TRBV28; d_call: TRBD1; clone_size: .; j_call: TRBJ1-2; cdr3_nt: TGTGCCAGCAGTTTAGACAGGGTTGAGGGCTACACCTTC; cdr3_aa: CASSLDRVEGYTF
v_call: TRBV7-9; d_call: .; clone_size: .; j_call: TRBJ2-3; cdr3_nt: TGTGCCAGCAGCGGGGGCAGATTTAAGTCAGATACGCAGTATTTT; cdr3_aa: CASSGGRFKSDTQYF
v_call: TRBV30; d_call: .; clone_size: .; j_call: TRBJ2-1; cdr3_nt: TGTGCCTACTTACCTAGACAGGTTTTGAATGAGCAGTTCTTC; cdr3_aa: CAYLPRQVLNEQFF
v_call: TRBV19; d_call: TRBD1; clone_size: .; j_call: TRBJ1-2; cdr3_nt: TGTGCCAGTAGTAAACCGGACAGGATTAACTATGGCTACACCTTC; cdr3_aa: CASSKPDRINYGYTF
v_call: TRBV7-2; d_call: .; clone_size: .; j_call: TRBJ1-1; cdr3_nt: TGTGCCAGCAGTATCGGGTCCAACACTGAAGCTTTCTTT; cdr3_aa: CASSIGSNTEAFF
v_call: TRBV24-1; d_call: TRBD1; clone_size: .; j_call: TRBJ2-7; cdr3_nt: TGTGCCACCAGTGATACCGGGACAGGGGATTCCTACGAGCAGTACTTC; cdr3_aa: CATSDTGTGDSYEQYF
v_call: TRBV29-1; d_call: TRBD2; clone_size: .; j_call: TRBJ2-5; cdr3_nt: TGCAGCGTTGGTCGAGTAGCGGGAGGGCAAGAGACCCAGTACTTC; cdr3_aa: CSVGRVAGGQETQYF
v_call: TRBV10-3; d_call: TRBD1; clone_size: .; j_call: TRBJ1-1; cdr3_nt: TGTGCCATCAGTGAGACAGGGGGCGCGATAGCGAACACTGAAGCTTTCTTT; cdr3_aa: CAISETGGAIANTEAFF
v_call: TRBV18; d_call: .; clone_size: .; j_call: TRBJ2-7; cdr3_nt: TGTGCCAGCTCACAGTACGGGGAAGCCTTGGAGCAGTACTTC; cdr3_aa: CASSQYGEALEQYF
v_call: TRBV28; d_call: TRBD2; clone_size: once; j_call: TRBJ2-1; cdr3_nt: TGTGCCAGCAGTCTCAGACTAGCCTATGAGCAGTTCTTC; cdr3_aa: CASSLRLAYEQFF
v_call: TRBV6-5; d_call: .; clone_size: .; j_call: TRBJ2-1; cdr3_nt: TGTGCCAGCAGGGCGGGGAGAAACCGGAATGAGCAGTTCTTC; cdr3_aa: CASRAGRNRNEQFF
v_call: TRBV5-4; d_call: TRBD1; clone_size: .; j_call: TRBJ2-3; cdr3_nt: TGTGCCAGCAGTCGGACAGGGACTAGCACAGATACGCAGTATTTT; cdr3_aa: CASSRTGTSTDTQYF
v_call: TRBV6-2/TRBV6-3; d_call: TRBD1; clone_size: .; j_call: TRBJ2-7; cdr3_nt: TGTGCCAGCAGTTACTTATCGAGGACAGGGGACGAGCAGTACTTC; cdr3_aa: CASSYLSRTGDEQYF
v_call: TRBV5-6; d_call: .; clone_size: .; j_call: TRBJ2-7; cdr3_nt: TGTGCCAGCAGCCCACCACAAGTCTCCCACGAGCAGTACTTC; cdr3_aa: CASSPPQVSHEQYF
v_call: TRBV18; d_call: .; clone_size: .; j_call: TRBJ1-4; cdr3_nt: TGTGCCAGCTCACCACGGAGAGAGAATGAAAAACTGTTTTTT; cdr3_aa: CASSPRRENEKLFF
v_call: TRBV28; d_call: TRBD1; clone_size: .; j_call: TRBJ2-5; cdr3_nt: TGTGCCAGCTCTTCTGTTGAGGGGGCGAGAGAGACCCAGTACTTC; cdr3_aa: CASSSVEGARETQYF
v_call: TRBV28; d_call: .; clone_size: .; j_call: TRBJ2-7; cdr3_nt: TGTGCCAGCAGTTTAGTCCCCCAGGGGATTAGCGAGCAGTACTTC; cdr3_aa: CASSLVPQGISEQYF
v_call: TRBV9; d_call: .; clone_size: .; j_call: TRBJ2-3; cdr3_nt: TGTGCCAGCAAGAGGGAGGGGGGAAGCGGCACAGATACGCAGTATTTT; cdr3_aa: CASKREGGSGTDTQYF
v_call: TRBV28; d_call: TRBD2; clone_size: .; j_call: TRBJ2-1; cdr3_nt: TGTGCCAGCACCTCTCGCGCTAGCGGGTGGAATAAGGATGTAGATGAGCAGTTCTTC; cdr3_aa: CASTSRASGWNKDVDEQFF
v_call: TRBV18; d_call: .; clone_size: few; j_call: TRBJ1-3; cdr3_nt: TGTGCCAGCTCACCACCTAGCACAGGCATCTCTGGAAACACCATATATTTT; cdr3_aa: CASSPPSTGISGNTIYF
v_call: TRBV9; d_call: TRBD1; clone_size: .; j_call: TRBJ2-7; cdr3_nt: TGTGCCAGCAGCGTAGGGCCGTCACCGGGACAGGGTCCCTACGAGCAGTACTTC; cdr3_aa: CASSVGPSPGQGPYEQYF
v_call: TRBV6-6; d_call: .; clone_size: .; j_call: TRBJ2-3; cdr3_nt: TGTGCCAGCAGTACAGGACTACGCGATACGCAGTATTTT; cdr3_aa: CASSTGLRDTQYF
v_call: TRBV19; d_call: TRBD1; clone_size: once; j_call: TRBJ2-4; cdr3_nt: TGTGCCAGTAGACCAGGGGGTGGCATTCAGTACTTC; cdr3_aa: CASRPGGGIQYF
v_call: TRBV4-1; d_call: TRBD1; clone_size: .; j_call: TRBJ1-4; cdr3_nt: TGCGCCAGCAGCCAATCAGACAGGGGGCTTAATGAAAAACTGTTTTTT; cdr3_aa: CASSQSDRGLNEKLFF
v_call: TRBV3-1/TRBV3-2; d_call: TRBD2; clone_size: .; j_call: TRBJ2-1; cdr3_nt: TGTGCCAGCAGCCGTTCTAGCGGCAATGAGCAGTTCTTC; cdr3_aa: CASSRSSGNEQFF
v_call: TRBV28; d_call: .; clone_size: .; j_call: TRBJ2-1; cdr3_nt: TGTGCCAGCAGTTTCGTCGGGGGTACCTACAATGAGCAGTTCTTC; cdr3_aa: CASSFVGGTYNEQFF
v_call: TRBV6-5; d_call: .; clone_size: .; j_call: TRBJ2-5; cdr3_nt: TGTGCCAGCAGCGTCTCTCTCGTGTACCAAGAGACCCAGTACTTC; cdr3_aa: CASSVSLVYQETQYF
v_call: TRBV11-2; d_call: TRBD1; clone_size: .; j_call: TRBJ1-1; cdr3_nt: TGTGCCAGCAGCTCCCACAGGGGGCAGAGGACTGAAGCTTTCTTT; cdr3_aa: CASSSHRGQRTEAFF
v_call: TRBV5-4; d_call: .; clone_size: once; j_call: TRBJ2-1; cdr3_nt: TGTGCCAGCAGCGTCAGGGGCCTCGCCTACAATGAGCAGTTCTTC; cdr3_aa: CASSVRGLAYNEQFF
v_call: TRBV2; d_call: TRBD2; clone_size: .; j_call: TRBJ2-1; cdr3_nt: TGTGCCAGCAGTGTCCGAGCGGGAGGCCACAATGAGCAGTTCTTC; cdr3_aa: CASSVRAGGHNEQFF
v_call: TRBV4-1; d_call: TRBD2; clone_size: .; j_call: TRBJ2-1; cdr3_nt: TGCGCCAGCAGCCAGCGGCCTGTAGCGGGAGTCCACAATGAGCAGTTCTTC; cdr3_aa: CASSQRPVAGVHNEQFF
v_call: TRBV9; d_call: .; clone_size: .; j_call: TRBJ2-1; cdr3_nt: TGTGCCAGCAGCGCCAGACAGGCATTATCTTACAATGAGCAGTTCTTC; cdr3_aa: CASSARQALSYNEQFF
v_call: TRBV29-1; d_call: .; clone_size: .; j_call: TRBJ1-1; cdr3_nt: TGCAGCGTGGCCGGACAACTGAACACTGAAGCTTTCTTT; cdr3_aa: CSVAGQLNTEAFF
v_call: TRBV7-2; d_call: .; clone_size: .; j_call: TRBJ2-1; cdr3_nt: TGTGCCAGCAGCCCATATCTAGACAATGAGCAGTTCTTC; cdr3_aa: CASSPYLDNEQFF
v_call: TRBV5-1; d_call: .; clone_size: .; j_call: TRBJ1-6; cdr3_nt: TGCGCCAGCAGCCCAGATAGCCGGGAAGGATCACCCCTCCACTTT; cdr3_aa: CASSPDSREGSPLHF
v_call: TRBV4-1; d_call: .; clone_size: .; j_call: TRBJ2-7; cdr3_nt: TGCGCCAGCAGCCAACCGGACTGGTCGGACGAGCAGTACTTC; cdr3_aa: CASSQPDWSDEQYF
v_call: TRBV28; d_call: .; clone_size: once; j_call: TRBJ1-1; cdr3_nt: TGTGCCAGCAGTCCTACAGGGACGGCGAACACTGAAGCTTTCTTT; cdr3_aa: CASSPTGTANTEAFF
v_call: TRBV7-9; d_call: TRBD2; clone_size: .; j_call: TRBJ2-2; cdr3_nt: TGTGCCAGCAGCTTTCGATGGGGGGGTAACACCGGGGAGCTGTTTTTT; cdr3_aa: CASSFRWGGNTGELFF
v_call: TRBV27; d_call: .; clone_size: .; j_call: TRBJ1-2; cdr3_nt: TGTGCCAGCAGTTCCAGGGTTATCGATGATGGCTACACCTTC; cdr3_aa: CASSSRVIDDGYTF
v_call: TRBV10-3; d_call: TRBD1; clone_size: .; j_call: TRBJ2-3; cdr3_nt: TGTGCCACCGGGTCGGGACAGGGGGCAGATACGCAGTATTTT; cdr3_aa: CATGSGQGADTQYF
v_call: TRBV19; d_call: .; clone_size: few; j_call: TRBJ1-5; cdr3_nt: TGTGCCAGCCCTCGGAGAGGGTCCCGCTATAGCAATCAGCCCCAGCATTTT; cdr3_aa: CASPRRGSRYSNQPQHF
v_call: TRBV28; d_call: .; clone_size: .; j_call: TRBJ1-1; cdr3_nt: TGTGCCAGCAGTTTATATAACCCCGGGGATGAAGCTTTCTTT; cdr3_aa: CASSLYNPGDEAFF
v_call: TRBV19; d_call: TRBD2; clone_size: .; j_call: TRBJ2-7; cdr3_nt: TGTGCCAGTAGTATTGGTAGCGGGAGACCCTACGAGCAGTACTTC; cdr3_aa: CASSIGSGRPYEQYF
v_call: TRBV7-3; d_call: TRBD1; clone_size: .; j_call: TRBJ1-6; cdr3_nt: TGTGCCAGCAGCACACAGGGGCTAAATTCACCCCTCCACTTT; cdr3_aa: CASSTQGLNSPLHF
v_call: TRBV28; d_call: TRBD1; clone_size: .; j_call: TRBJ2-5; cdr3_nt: TGTGCCAGCAGTAGTCCCGGGACAGGGACTGGGACCCAGTACTTC; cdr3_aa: CASSSPGTGTGTQYF
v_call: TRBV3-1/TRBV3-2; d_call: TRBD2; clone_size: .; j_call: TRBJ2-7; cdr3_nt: TGTGCCAGCAGCCAAAGCCAGCGGGGATTCGCGTCCTACGAGCAGTACTTC; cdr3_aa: CASSQSQRGFASYEQYF
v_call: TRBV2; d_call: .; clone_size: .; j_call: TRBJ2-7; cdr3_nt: TGTGCCAGCTTCGGGGGGCCCTCCTACGAGCAGTACTTC; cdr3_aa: CASFGGPSYEQYF
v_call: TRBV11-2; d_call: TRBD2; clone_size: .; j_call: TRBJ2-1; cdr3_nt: TGTGCCAGCAGATCACCGAGGACTAGCGGGAATAATGAGCAGTTCTTC; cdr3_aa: CASRSPRTSGNNEQFF
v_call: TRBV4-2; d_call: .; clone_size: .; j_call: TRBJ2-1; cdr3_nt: TGTGCCAGCAGCCAGGGGGGTAGGTGGGGACAGTTCTTC; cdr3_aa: CASSQGGRWGQFF
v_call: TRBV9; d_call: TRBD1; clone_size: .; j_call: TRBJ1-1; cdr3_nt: TGTGCCAGCAGCGACAGGGGCCTGAACACTGAAGCTTTCTTT; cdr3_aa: CASSDRGLNTEAFF
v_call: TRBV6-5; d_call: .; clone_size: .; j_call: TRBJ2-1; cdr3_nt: TGTGCCAGCAGTCCCACGGGCGGGAACTACAATGAGCAGTTCTTC; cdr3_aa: CASSPTGGNYNEQFF
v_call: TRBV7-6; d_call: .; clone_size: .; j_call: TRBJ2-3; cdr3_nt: TGTGCCAGCAGCTTATCACAGGCCAATACGCAGTATTTT; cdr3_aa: CASSLSQANTQYF